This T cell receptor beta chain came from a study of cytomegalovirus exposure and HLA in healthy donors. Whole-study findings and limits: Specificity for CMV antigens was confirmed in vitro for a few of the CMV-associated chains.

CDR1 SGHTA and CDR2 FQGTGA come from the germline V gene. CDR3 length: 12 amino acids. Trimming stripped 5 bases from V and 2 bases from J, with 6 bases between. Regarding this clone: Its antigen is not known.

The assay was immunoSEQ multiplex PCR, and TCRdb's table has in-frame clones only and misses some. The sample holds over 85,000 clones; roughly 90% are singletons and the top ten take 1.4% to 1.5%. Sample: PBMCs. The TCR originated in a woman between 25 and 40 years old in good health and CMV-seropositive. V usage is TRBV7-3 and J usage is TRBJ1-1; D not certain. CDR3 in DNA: TGTGCCAGCAGCCGACTAAACACTGAAGCTTTCTTT. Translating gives CASSRLNTEAFF.